One T cell receptor beta chain is described in this entry. The data derive from a study of control samples from healthy donors and cancer patients. Produced via immunoSEQ multiplex PCR; TCRdb's table is partial and in-frame only. The sample lists about 42,000 clones; approximately 87% were seen once. V lost 2 bases, J lost 5 bases, and 7 bases lay in between. CDR1 and CDR2 from the germline V gene are SGHDT and YYEEEE. This CDR3 spans 12 amino acids. The source of this sequence is a man in his 60s in good health. This chain joins TRBV5-6 and TRBJ1-1; D might be TRBD1 (5 bases). The sequenced material came from blood. The CDR3 coding sequence is TGTGCCAGCAGCTTCCGGGGGACTGAAGCTTTCTTT. Amino acids: CASSFRGTEAFF.